Listed here is a single TCR beta chain. Its matching antigen is unknown. Per sample, at least 5.5 micrograms of total RNA were extracted. This specimen belongs to a study of blood T cells in healthy people across ages. Study observations and caveats: Versus aged donors, long-lived donors had higher diversity and more naive CD4+ cells.

CDR1 is LGHDT, CDR2 YNNKEL, per germline (reference sequence). J gave up 3 bases and V 0 bases, and 5 bases lay outside the gene matches. CDR3 length: 15 residues. A second 7 to 11 cycle PCR used barcoded and J-beta primers. The study obtained at least 3 million CDR3-containing paired-end reads from every sample. One entry per CDR3 protein results from TCRdb running MiXCR on the 5' RACE reads. This table has about 1,400,000 distinct CDR3 sequences, approximately 42% appearing once. The sequence was obtained from a young woman in good health. Sample: blood. The chain recombines TRBV3-1 with TRBJ2-7, with 7 bases identical to TRBD2. The CDR3 bases are TGTGCCAGCAGCCAAGAAGTACTAGCGAGCTACGAGCAGTACTTC. It is translated as CASSQEVLASYEQYF.